Listed below are T cell receptor beta chains from one sample, sequenced in a study of response to subunit inactivated influenza vaccine. TCRdb ran MiXCR on the RT-PCR reads and lists one entry per CDR3 protein. This sample has hundreds of thousands of distinct CDR3 sequences, with over 10% found just once. This specimen was PBMCs from blood, taken roughly 6 weeks after vaccination. Receptors originate from a man aged 50 or older who received an inactivated influenza vaccine. CDR3s include the opening cysteine and the closing phenylalanine or tryptophan. D genes are given only for firm matches. Some rows have no size entry. The others give once, few or many, or a class for an expanded clone.

clone_size	v_call	d_call	j_call	cdr3_aa	cdr3_nt
.	TRBV19	TRBD2	TRBJ2-7	CASSIDPGGSYEQYF	TGTGCCAGTAGTATAGATCCCGGGGGGAGCTACGAGCAGTACTTC
few	TRBV4-2	.	TRBJ2-3	CASSQDGDRTDTQYF	TGTGCCAGCAGCCAAGACGGGGACCGCACAGATACGCAGTATTTT
many	TRBV20-1	.	TRBJ2-2	CSARGADRAGELFF	TGCAGTGCTAGAGGGGCGGATAGGGCCGGGGAGCTGTTTTTT
few	TRBV7-2	.	TRBJ2-5	CASGGTELETQYF	TGTGCCAGCGGGGGGACAGAATTAGAGACCCAGTACTTC
.	TRBV7-9	.	TRBJ1-1	CASSKTGPRMRAFF	TGTGCCAGCAGTAAAACGGGACCCAGGATGAGGGCTTTCTTT
.	TRBV11-2	.	TRBJ2-7	CASSYLVGYEQYF	TGTGCCAGCAGTTATCTTGTAGGCTACGAGCAGTACTTC
.	TRBV5-6	.	TRBJ2-2	CASSPIPANTGELFF	TGTGCCAGCAGTCCGATTCCCGCGAACACCGGGGAGCTGTTTTTT
few	TRBV27	TRBD2	TRBJ2-5	CASKPTGLAGGNAQTQYF	TGTGCCAGCAAACCCACCGGACTAGCGGGAGGTAACGCACAGACCCAGTACTTC
.	TRBV5-1	.	TRBJ2-1	CASRAWVSSANEQFF	TGCGCCAGCAGAGCCTGGGTTTCAAGTGCGAATGAGCAGTTCTTT
.	TRBV18	.	TRBJ1-6	CASSPGLRGAGSPLHF	TGTGCCAGCTCACCAGGATTACGAGGGGCAGGCTCACCCCTCCACTTT